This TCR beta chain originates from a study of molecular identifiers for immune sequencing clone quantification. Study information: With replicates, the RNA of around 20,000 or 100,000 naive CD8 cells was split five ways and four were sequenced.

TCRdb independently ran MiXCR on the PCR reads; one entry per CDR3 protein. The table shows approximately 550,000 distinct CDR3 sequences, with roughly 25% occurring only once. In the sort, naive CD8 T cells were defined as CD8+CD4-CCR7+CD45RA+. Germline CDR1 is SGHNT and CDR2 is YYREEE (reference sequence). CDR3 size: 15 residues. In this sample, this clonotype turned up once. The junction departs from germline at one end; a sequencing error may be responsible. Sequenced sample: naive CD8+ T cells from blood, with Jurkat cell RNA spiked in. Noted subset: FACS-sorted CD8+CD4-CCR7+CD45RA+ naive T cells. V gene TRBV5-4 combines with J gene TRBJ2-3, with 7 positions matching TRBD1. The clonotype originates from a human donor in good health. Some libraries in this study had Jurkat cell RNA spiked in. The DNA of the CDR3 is TGTGCCAGCAGCTTGGCCACAGGGGTCACAGATACGCAAAATTTT. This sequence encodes CASSLATGVTDTQNF.